These 25 T cell receptor beta chains came from one sample sequenced in a study of OX40 agonist ivuxolimab in advanced cancers. Method: immunoSEQ multiplex PCR; TCRdb's copy keeps in-frame clones and lacks some. Of around 31,000 clones listed, approximately 89% are singletons. The sample consisted of CD4+ or CD8+ T cells sorted from blood, taken in a trial of the OX40 agonist ivuxolimab. These receptors were obtained from an adult with an advanced solid tumor such as melanoma, head and neck, liver or kidney cancer.

The CDR3 is CASSIVGGARSEAFF. The CDR3 DNA follows: TGTGCCAGTAGTATAGTCGGGGGGGCACGGAGTGAAGCTTTCTTT. The chain has TRBV19 and TRBJ1-1; D is possibly TRBD1 (6 bases). Trimming pared 1 base from V and 7 bases from J, leaving 16 bases between. Germline assignment: CDR1 LNHDA and CDR2 SQIVND (reference sequence). The CDR3 has 15 residues. The full variable domain, in which reference TRBV19 and TRBJ1-1 provide the parts outside the CDR3, is DGGITQSPKYLFRKEGQNVTLSCEQNLNHDAMYWYRQDPGQGLRLIYYSQIVNDFQKGDIAEGYSVSREKKESFPLTVTSAQKNPTAFYLCASSIVGGARSEAFFGQGTRLTVV.

This chain links TRBV9 with TRBJ2-7; 7 bases line up with TRBD1. Trimming removed 0 bases from V and 2 bases from J; junction bases left unmatched: 8. Germline V gives CDR1 SGDLS, CDR2 YYNGEE. The CDR3 is 16 residues long. The CDR3 DNA follows: TGTGCCAGCAGCGTAGCTTTAGGACAGGCTGCCTACGAGCAGTACTTC. Translated, it gives CASSVALGQAAYEQYF.

The CDR3 DNA sequence: TGTGCCAGCAGCTTACGGGGCCTAAGTACCGGCTACACCTTC. Protein sequence: CASSLRGLSTGYTF. This chain links TRBV7-2 with TRBJ1-2; D may be TRBD1 (5 bases). The germline gives CDR1 SGHTA, CDR2 FQGNSA. Trimming pared 2 bases from V and 8 bases from J, leaving 15 bases between. CDR3 length equals 14 residues.

The chain carries TRBV10-3 and TRBJ2-3; no reliable D call. Looked up from germline, CDR1 is ENHRY and CDR2 is SYGVKD. Trimming cost V 7 bases and J 4 bases, with 12 bases left between them. The length of the CDR3 is 13 residues. The chain's CDR3 is CAITTDGADTQYF. The DNA of the CDR3 is TGTGCCATCACTACGGACGGTGCAGATACGCAGTATTTT.

This chain uses TRBV6-6 with TRBJ2-7, with 11 bases fitting TRBD1. V shed 2 bases, J shed 3 bases, and the junction held 0 bases outside the gene matches. The CDR3 loop spans 14 amino acids. From germline, CDR1 is MNHNY and CDR2 SVGAGI (reference sequence). CDR3 amino acids: CASSYGTGGYEQYF. The CDR3, as DNA: TGTGCCAGCAGTTACGGGACAGGGGGCTACGAGCAGTACTTC.

The V and J genes are TRBV27 and TRBJ2-7; TRBD1 matches at 10 bases. CDR1 and CDR2 from the germline V gene are MNHEY and SMNVEV (reference sequence). The CDR3 loop spans 15 amino acids. Trimming at V came to 4 bases and at J to 7 bases, leaving 10 bases not matched to a gene. The CDR3: CASSSPGQGLEEQYF. DNA for the CDR3: TGTGCCAGCAGTTCTCCGGGACAGGGGCTTGAGGAGCAGTACTTC.

The rearrangement links TRBV19 to TRBJ2-1, with 7 bases matching TRBD1. This CDR3 has 15 amino acids. The trim removed 10 bases at V and 9 bases at J, leaving 18 bases unmatched. Germline CDR1 reads LNHDA; CDR2 reads SQIVND (reference sequence). The CDR3 protein is CAISVGTGELVEQFF. The CDR3 DNA sequence: TGTGCCATTTCCGTCGGAACAGGGGAGCTCGTTGAGCAGTTCTTC.

J is TRBJ2-5 and V is TRBV9; no clear D. Germline V gene lookup returns CDR1 SGDLS and CDR2 YYNGEE. Trimming left V 0 bases short and J 4 bases short, with 16 bases between. The CDR3 sequence is 16 residues long. The CDR3 DNA is TGTGCCAGCAGCGTAGTATCAGGCGGTGAGCTAGAGACCCAGTACTTC. This codes for CASSVVSGGELETQYF.

This clone was seen just once. This chain uses TRBV28 with TRBJ1-2, with TRBD1 as a possible D gene (5 bases). Germline V gene lookup returns CDR1 MDHEN and CDR2 SYDVKM. CDR3 length: 15 residues. Between the trimmed V and J ends, which lost 5 bases and 11 bases, there was a span of 24 bases. In DNA form, the CDR3 reads TGTGCCAGCAGTCCCCCCGTAAGCAGGGAAGTCGTTTACACCTTC. Protein sequence: CASSPPVSREVVYTF.

V and J are TRBV19 and TRBJ1-1; the D gene is possibly TRBD1 (6 bases). There are 14 residues in the CDR3. V lost 4 bases and J 3 bases, leaving 12 bases between the germline ends. In germline, CDR1 is LNHDA, CDR2 SQIVND (reference sequence). The CDR3 here is CASSTYRVDTEAFF. The CDR3 region has the DNA TGTGCCAGTAGTACATACAGGGTAGACACTGAAGCTTTCTTT. The whole variable domain, remainder taken from reference TRBV19 and TRBJ1-1, is DGGITQSPKYLFRKEGQNVTLSCEQNLNHDAMYWYRQDPGQGLRLIYYSQIVNDFQKGDIAEGYSVSREKKESFPLTVTSAQKNPTAFYLCASSTYRVDTEAFFGQGTRLTVV.

The chain has TRBV10-3 and TRBJ2-1; 8 nucleotides match TRBD1. Losses at the gene ends were 0 bases for V and 8 bases for J; bases not matched to a gene: 6. This CDR3 region has 15 residues. Germline CDR1 is ENHRY and CDR2 is SYGVKD. The CDR3 region is CAISESVTGVDEQFF. CDR3 DNA sequence: TGTGCCATCAGTGAGTCAGTGACAGGGGTTGATGAGCAGTTCTTC.

The V call is TRBV19, the J call TRBJ2-7, with D tentatively TRBD1 (6 bases). CDR3 length equals 15 residues. In germline, CDR1 is LNHDA, CDR2 SQIVND (reference sequence). V was cut by 1 base and J by 5 bases, with 15 bases left in between. The DNA of the CDR3 is TGTGCCAGTAGTATAGCCCTGGGCAGGGGCCACGAGCAGTACTTC. This sequence encodes CASSIALGRGHEQYF.

The chain joins TRBV6-5 to TRBJ2-7; 8 nucleotides agree with TRBD1. The junction had 9 bases not matched to a gene; V was cut back by 6 bases and J by 5 bases. Per the germline V gene, CDR1 is MNHEY and CDR2 is SVGAGI. CDR3 length: 14 amino acids. CDR3 nucleotides: TGTGCCAGCAGACAAACCCAGGGGGCCCACGAGCAGTACTTC. This translates into CASRQTQGAHEQYF.

The V call is TRBV7-9, the J call TRBJ1-1; the match to TRBD1 covers 8 bases. V was clipped by 5 bases and J by 1 base; unmatched bases: 6. Germline-derived CDR1 and CDR2 are SEHNR and FQNEAQ (reference sequence). This CDR3 contains 15 residues. The CDR3 is CASSPQGVENTEAFF. The CDR3 DNA reads TGTGCCAGCAGCCCACAGGGGGTGGAGAACACTGAAGCTTTCTTT.

This rearrangement joins TRBV19 to TRBJ2-7; tentative D call: TRBD2 (6 bases). V was shortened by 3 bases and J by 2 bases, with 17 bases between the two germline ends. Germline loops: CDR1 LNHDA, CDR2 SQIVND (reference sequence). This CDR3 spans 16 amino acids. As DNA, the CDR3 is TGTGCCAGTAGTATTGAGGGGCGGGAAGACCCCTACGAGCAGTACTTC. Its protein product is CASSIEGREDPYEQYF. The variable domain in full, with the rest retrieved from reference TRBV19 and TRBJ2-7, is DGGITQSPKYLFRKEGQNVTLSCEQNLNHDAMYWYRQDPGQGLRLIYYSQIVNDFQKGDIAEGYSVSREKKESFPLTVTSAQKNPTAFYLCASSIEGREDPYEQYFGPGTRLTVT.

The J gene is TRBJ1-1, the V gene TRBV30; no reliable D call. The length of the CDR3 is 12 residues. The germline CDR1 and CDR2 sequences are GTSNPN and SVGIG (reference sequence). The germline V and J ends were trimmed by 7 bases and 5 bases, with 14 bases remaining between them. CDR3 bases: TGTGCCTCTGAAGAGGCTCGGACTGAAGCTTTCTTT. The encoded protein is CASEEARTEAFF.

The chain links TRBV5-5 to TRBJ1-1, with unresolved D. Between the trimmed V and J ends, which lost 1 base and 6 bases, there was a span of 10 bases. Germline V gives CDR1 SGHKS, CDR2 YYEKEE (reference sequence). The CDR3 contains 13 residues. CDR3 amino acids: CASSLPYSSEAFF. The CDR3 coding sequence is TGTGCCAGCAGCTTGCCCTACTCATCTGAAGCTTTCTTT. Based on the CDR3 plus reference TRBV5-5 and TRBJ1-1, the full variable domain is DAGVTQSPTHLIKTRGQQVTLRCSPISGHKSVSWYQQVLGQGPQFIFQYYEKEERGRGNFPDRFSARQFPNYSSELNVNALLLGDSALYLCASSLPYSSEAFFGQGTRLTVV.

This clone showed up just once. This chain connects TRBV5-6 to TRBJ2-7, with D perhaps matching TRBD1 or TRBD2 (5 bases each). CDR3 size: 11 residues. Germline values: CDR1 SGHDT, CDR2 YYEEEE. V was trimmed by 3 bases and J by 8 bases, leaving 9 bases between them. As DNA, the CDR3 is TGTGCCAGCAGCTCCGGGGCTCAGCAGTACTTC. It is translated as CASSSGAQQYF.

The rearrangement uses TRBV7-9 and TRBJ2-4; 8 nucleotides match TRBD1. Germline CDR1 SEHNR, CDR2 FQNEAQ (reference sequence). The V segment lost 5 bases and the J segment 3 bases; nucleotides outside the gene matches: 9. This CDR3 region has 16 residues. The CDR3 bases are TGTGCCAGCAGCCTCGAGGCAGGGGGCCACAAAAACATTCAGTACTTC. It is translated as CASSLEAGGHKNIQYF.

V and J are TRBV27 and TRBJ2-7, with D tentatively TRBD2 (5 bases). The germline V gene has CDR1 MNHEY and CDR2 SMNVEV (reference sequence). CDR3 size: 13 residues. With 6 bases removed from V and 3 bases from J, the gap between germline ends came to 12 bases. This CDR3 is CASSPGRGYEQYF. The CDR3 nucleotides are TGTGCCAGCAGCCCCGGACGGGGCTACGAGCAGTACTTC.

The chain couples TRBV27 to TRBJ2-2, with D possibly being TRBD2 (6 bases). V lost 7 bases to trimming and J lost 4 bases, with 13 bases between them. Germline assignment: CDR1 MNHEY and CDR2 SMNVEV (reference sequence). CDR3 length: 14 residues. CDR3 coding DNA: TGTGCCAGCAACGCACTAGCAGGCACCGGGGAGCTGTTTTTT. Its translation: CASNALAGTGELFF.

In this sample, this clone turned up once. This sequence joins TRBV18 and TRBJ2-5, with 9 bases that match TRBD1. This CDR3 is built from 16 residues. CDR1 and CDR2 (germline): KGHSH, LQKENI. The J segment lost 0 bases and the V segment lost 2 bases, leaving 4 bases of the junction unmatched. For the CDR3, the DNA is TGTGCCAGCTCACCAGACAGGGGGACCGACCAAGAGACCCAGTACTTC. Amino acids: CASSPDRGTDQETQYF.

V gene TRBV9 combines with J gene TRBJ2-1; TRBD2 agrees at 9 bases. The CDR3 extends over 16 amino acids. Germline V lookup: CDR1 SGDLS, CDR2 YYNGEE. The V gene end was trimmed by 3 bases and the J gene end by 1 base; junction bases not matched to a gene: 5. CDR3 sequence reads: CASSGLAGRSYNEQFF. The DNA of the CDR3 is TGTGCCAGCAGCGGCCTAGCGGGACGTTCCTACAATGAGCAGTTCTTC.

V is TRBV7-9 and J is TRBJ2-1, with 12 positions matching TRBD2. The CDR3 runs 15 residues. Germline V lookup: CDR1 SEHNR, CDR2 FQNEAQ (reference sequence). Losses at the gene ends were 3 bases for V and 4 bases for J; bases not matched to a gene: 1. CDR3 sequence (DNA): TGTGCCAGCAGCTTTACTAGCGGGAGGTACAATGAGCAGTTCTTC. It specifies CASSFTSGRYNEQFF.

The chain has TRBV19 and TRBJ2-3; D is possibly TRBD2 (6 bases). Germline values: CDR1 LNHDA, CDR2 SQIVND (reference sequence). The V end was cut by 3 bases, the J end by 0 bases, with 13 bases between. This CDR3 has 16 amino acids. The CDR3 is CASSIPGEPSTDTQYF. DNA of the CDR3: TGTGCCAGTAGTATTCCGGGGGAACCCAGCACAGATACGCAGTATTTT.